This TCR beta chain derives from a study of blood T cell repertoires in COVID-19. Study-wide background: Acute and convalescent COVID-19 samples came from the United States, Italy and Spain. Sources were T cells, B-cell-depleted T cells, or PBMCs; the material itself was cDNA or gDNA.

The CDR3 contains 13 residues. The ends were cut back, 3 bases at V and 1 base at J, with 6 bases in the middle. Per the study methods: How many nucleated cells were present was estimated from reference gene primer amplification. Libraries were prepared by immunoSEQ multiplex PCR; TCRdb keeps only in-frame clonotypes and omits some of them. Clone size and V and J calls were adopted from that table, with D and trimming inferred from the DNA. The sample has 300,000 to 450,000 clones, roughly four fifths seen once. Concerning this clone itself: This specimen includes other DNA sequences encoding the same CDR3.

The origin of this receptor is a human donor with acute or convalescent COVID-19. The donor label of this sample is uncertain. The chain joins TRBV12-3 or TRBV12-4 to TRBJ1-1, with D tentatively TRBD1 (5 bases). Sample: peripheral blood. CDR3 DNA: TGTGCCAGCAGTTTCGGACAGAACACTGAAGCTTTCTTT. Translating it yields CASSFGQNTEAFF.